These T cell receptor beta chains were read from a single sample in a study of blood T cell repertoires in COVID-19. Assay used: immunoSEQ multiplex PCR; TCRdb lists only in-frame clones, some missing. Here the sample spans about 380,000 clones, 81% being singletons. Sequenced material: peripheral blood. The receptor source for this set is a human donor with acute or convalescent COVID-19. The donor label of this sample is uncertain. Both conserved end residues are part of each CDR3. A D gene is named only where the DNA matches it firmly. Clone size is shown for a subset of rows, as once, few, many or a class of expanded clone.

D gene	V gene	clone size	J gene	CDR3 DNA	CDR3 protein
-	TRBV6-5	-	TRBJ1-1	TGTGCCAGCAGTTCCATTCGGGGGGGGAACACTGAAGCTTTCTTT	CASSSIRGGNTEAFF
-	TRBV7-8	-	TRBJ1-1	TGTGCCAGCAGCTTACAACAGACAATGAACACTGAAGCTTTCTTT	CASSLQQTMNTEAFF
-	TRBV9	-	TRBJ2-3	TGTGCCAGCAGCGTTACTCCTAGCACAGATACGCAGTATTTT	CASSVTPSTDTQYF
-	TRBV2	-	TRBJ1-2	TGTGCCAGCAGTGAAATGGGCCGCAGTAACTATGGCTACACCTTC	CASSEMGRSNYGYTF
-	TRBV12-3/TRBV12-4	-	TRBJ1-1	TGTGCCAGCAGCTCCACAGTGAACACTGAAGCTTTCTTT	CASSSTVNTEAFF
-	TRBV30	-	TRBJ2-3	TGTGCCTGGAGTGTGGGGCCAGATACGCAGTATTTT	CAWSVGPDTQYF
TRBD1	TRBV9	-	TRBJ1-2	TGTGCCAGCAGCGTAGAGCCAGGGGGCGTCTATGGCTACACCTTC	CASSVEPGGVYGYTF
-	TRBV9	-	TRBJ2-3	TGTGCCAGCAGCCTCAACCCGGACCCGGGGGCAGATACGCAGTATTTT	CASSLNPDPGADTQYF
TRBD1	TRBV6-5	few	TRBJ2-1	TGTGCCAGCAGAACAACAGGGGGCTCCTACAATGAGCAGTTCTTC	CASRTTGGSYNEQFF
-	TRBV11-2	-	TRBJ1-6	TGTGCCAGCAGCCCAGGGGCGGGTAATTCACCCCTCCACTTT	CASSPGAGNSPLHF
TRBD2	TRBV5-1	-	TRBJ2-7	TGCGCCAGCAGCTTGGGTGCTAGCGGGTCCTACGAGCAGTACTTC	CASSLGASGSYEQYF
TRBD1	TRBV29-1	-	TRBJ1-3	TGCAGCGGGACAGACAGGGGGAAGGGAAACACCATATATTTT	CSGTDRGKGNTIYF
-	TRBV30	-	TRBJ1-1	TGTGCCTGGAGCAACCCCGGTCTAAGACAGAGCGACACTGAAGCTTTCTTT	CAWSNPGLRQSDTEAFF
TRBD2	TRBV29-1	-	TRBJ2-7	TGCAGCGTCTCCGGGACTAGCGGGAGCACCTACGAGCAGTACTTC	CSVSGTSGSTYEQYF
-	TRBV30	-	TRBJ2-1	TGTGCCTGGAGTGACACAGGGGGGGCGAATGAGCAGTTCTTC	CAWSDTGGANEQFF
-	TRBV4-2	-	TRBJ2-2	TGTGCCAGCAGCCAACCGAGCGGGACAACGAACACCGGGGAGCTGTTTTTT	CASSQPSGTTNTGELFF
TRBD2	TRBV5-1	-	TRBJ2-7	TGCGCCAGCAGCTTCTTAGCGGGAGGGCAATACGAGCAGTACTTC	CASSFLAGGQYEQYF
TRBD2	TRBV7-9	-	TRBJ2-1	TGTGCCAGCAGCTTGTCTCGGGCGGGGGGGCTCGGCAATGAGCAGTTCTTC	CASSLSRAGGLGNEQFF
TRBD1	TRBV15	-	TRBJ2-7	TGTGCCACCAGCACCGACAGGGCGTACGAGCAGTACTTC	CATSTDRAYEQYF
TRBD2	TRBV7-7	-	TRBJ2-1	TGTGCCAGCAGCTTAGATGCAGCGGGGATCTACAATGAGCAGTTCTTC	CASSLDAAGIYNEQFF
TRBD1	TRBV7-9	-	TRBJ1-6	TGTGCCAGCAGCTTACGGGACAGCTATAATTCACCCCTCCACTTT	CASSLRDSYNSPLHF
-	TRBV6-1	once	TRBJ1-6	TGTGCCAGCAGTGAACGAGGGACTTCTTCACCCCTCCACTTT	CASSERGTSSPLHF
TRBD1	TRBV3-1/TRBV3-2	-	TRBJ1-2	TGTGCCAGCAGCCGAGCTGTGACAGGGGTTAACTATGGCTACACCTTC	CASSRAVTGVNYGYTF
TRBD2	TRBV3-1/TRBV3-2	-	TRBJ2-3	TGTGCCAGCAGCCCATTCCTTACTAGCGGGAGTCGGCACACTAGCACAGATACGCAGTATTTT	CASSPFLTSGSRHTSTDTQYF
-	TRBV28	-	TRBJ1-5	TGTGCCAGCAGTAAGGGGAAGCAACCCCAGCATTTT	CASSKGKQPQHF
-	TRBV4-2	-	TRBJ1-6	TGTGCCAGCAGCCAAGCTCTGGCACGTTATAATTCACCCCTCCACTTT	CASSQALARYNSPLHF
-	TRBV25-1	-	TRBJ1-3	TGTGCCAGCACCCACATGGGGACATCTGGAAACACCATATATTTT	CASTHMGTSGNTIYF
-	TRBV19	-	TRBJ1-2	TGTGCCAGTAGTATACAACGCCCGAACACCGGGGGGTATGGCTACACCTTC	CASSIQRPNTGGYGYTF
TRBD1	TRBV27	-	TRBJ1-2	TGTGCCAGCAGTTCTTTGGTGACAGGGGCCACCCTATCCCGCAGGGGCTACACCTTC	CASSSLVTGATLSRRGYTF
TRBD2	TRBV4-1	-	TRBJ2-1	TGCGCCAGCAGCCAAGCCCCGGGTACTAGCGGGAGGTACTCGCCCTACAATGAGCAGTTCTTC	CASSQAPGTSGRYSPYNEQFF
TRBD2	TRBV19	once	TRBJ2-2	TGTGCCAGTAGTACTCAGGGATCTAGCGGGAGGTCGAACACCGGGGAGCTGTTTTTT	CASSTQGSSGRSNTGELFF
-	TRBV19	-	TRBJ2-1	TGTGCCAGTAGCCCTTATTTCAGCTCCTACAATGAGCAGTTCTTC	CASSPYFSSYNEQFF
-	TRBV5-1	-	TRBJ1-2	TGCGCCAGCAGCTCAGACTTAGATACTAACTATGGCTACACCTTC	CASSSDLDTNYGYTF
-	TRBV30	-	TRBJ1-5	TGTGCCTGGAGTGTACCGCGGATGAGTCAGCCCCAGCATTTT	CAWSVPRMSQPQHF
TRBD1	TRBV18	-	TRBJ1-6	TGTGCCAGCTCACCAGGGACAGTAAGGAATTCACCCCTCCACTTT	CASSPGTVRNSPLHF
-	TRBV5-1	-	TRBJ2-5	TGCGCCAGCAGCTTGGCCCCGGGAGCCTTAGAGACCCAGTACTTC	CASSLAPGALETQYF
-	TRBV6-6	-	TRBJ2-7	TGTGCCAGCAGCCGAATTCGAGGGGGGAGGGAGGCCTACGAGCAGTACTTC	CASSRIRGGREAYEQYF
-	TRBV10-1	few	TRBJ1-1	TGCGCCAGCAGTGACCGGAGGAACACTGAAGCTTTCTTT	CASSDRRNTEAFF
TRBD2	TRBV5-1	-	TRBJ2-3	TGCGCCCGCAGCTTGGGAGGACGGGGGGGGCGGACAGATACGCAGTATTTT	CARSLGGRGGRTDTQYF
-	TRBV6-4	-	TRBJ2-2	TGTGCCAGCAGTGACTCGTTCGGGGGAGACACCGGGGAGCTGTTTTTT	CASSDSFGGDTGELFF
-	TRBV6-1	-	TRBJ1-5	TGTGCCAGCAGTGAAGCTCGAGCGGGGAAGGGCAGCAATCAGCCCCAGCATTTT	CASSEARAGKGSNQPQHF
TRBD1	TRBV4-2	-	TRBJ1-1	TGTGCCAGCAGCCCCCGACAGGGGGCTGAAGCTTTCTTT	CASSPRQGAEAFF
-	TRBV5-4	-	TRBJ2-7	TGTGCCAGCAGCGATACAGGGACGGTTGGCGAGCAGTACTTC	CASSDTGTVGEQYF
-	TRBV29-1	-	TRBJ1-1	TGCAGCGTTGCAGGAAACTTGAACACTGAAGCTTTCTTT	CSVAGNLNTEAFF
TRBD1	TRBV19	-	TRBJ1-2	TGTGCCAGTAGTTCCACAGGGGGCGGTAACTATGGCTACACCTTC	CASSSTGGGNYGYTF
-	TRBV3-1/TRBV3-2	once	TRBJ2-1	TGTGCCAGCAGCCTTAGCGGAGCCTCCTACAATGAGCAGTTCTTC	CASSLSGASYNEQFF
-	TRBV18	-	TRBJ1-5	TGTGCCAGCTCACCAGGCCCCGATCAGCCCCAGCATTTT	CASSPGPDQPQHF
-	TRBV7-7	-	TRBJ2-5	TGTGCCAGCAGCCCGGACAGCCAAGAGACCCAGTACTTC	CASSPDSQETQYF
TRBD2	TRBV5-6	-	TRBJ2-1	TGTGCCAGCAGCTTGTTGACTAGCCGATCCCCAGAGCAGTTCTTC	CASSLLTSRSPEQFF
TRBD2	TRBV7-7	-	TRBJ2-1	TGTGCCAGCAGCTTAGTTAGGGAGGGGTATGAGCAGTTCTTC	CASSLVREGYEQFF
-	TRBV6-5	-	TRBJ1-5	TGTGCCAGCAGTCACAGGGAGAGCAATCAGCCCCAGCATTTT	CASSHRESNQPQHF
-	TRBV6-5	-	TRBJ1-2	TGTGCCAGCAGCTTATCCGGAGCGGGCTATGGCTACACCTTC	CASSLSGAGYGYTF
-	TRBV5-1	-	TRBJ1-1	TGCGCCAGCAGCTTCGACAGACCGAACACTGAAGCTTTCTTT	CASSFDRPNTEAFF
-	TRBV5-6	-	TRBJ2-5	TGTGCCAGCAGCTTGTTGAAACTTAGCGAGACCCAGTACTTC	CASSLLKLSETQYF
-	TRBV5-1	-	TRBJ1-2	TGCGCCAGCAGCTTGGCCTCTGACTATGGCTACACCTTC	CASSLASDYGYTF
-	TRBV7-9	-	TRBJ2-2	TGTGCCAGCAGCTTAAACGCGGACGGGGAGCTGTTTTTT	CASSLNADGELFF
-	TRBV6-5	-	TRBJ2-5	TGTGCCAGCAGTTACTCCGTCGGGACTGGTGGAAAGACCCAGTACTTC	CASSYSVGTGGKTQYF